The sequence of this TCR beta chain was determined in a study of T cells after posttransplantation cyclophosphamide (dated by TCRdb to 2015 to 2016). Background for the entire study: Using TRB sequencing, the study followed how the T cell repertoire rebuilt after myeloablative bone marrow transplantation with posttransplantation cyclophosphamide given as GVHD prophylaxis. Antigen receptor sequencing covered samples from a few dozen PTCy-treated patients and over 15 of their related bone marrow donors. TRB sequencing was performed on blood from all 35 or so PTCy patients with 1-year posttransplant specimens. Up to about 3 additional blood samples from 2 to 5.2 years after transplant were also TRB-sequenced in 3 patients, as was pretransplant blood from several patients. Because TRA and TRB clonality correlated tightly in about 9 samples, the subsequent TCR analyses were limited to TRB only. Public TRB sequences were checked against a database of over 3,600 sequences associated with responses to pathogens, tumor antigens, self-antigens and alloantigens. What the research found in general, with its limitations: The TRB repertoires of T cells infiltrating skin or GI tract showed only limited overlap with the TRB repertoires of T cells in blood. Across about 49 patients, TRB clonality was highly associated with recipient CMV seropositivity and CMV reactivation, and PTCy diversity was similar to diversity in CNI/methotrexate controls. Donor-recipient similarity was low at 1-2 months but rose over the first year, and later blood repertoires were often dominated by donor CD8+ memory clones.

Genomic DNA was the input for TRB sequencing, which was run either with the immunoSEQ assay at survey resolution or with the hsTCRB kit. In the original analysis: The immunoSEQ software was used for initial read processing, and the LymphoSeq R package was used for repertoire analyses. Clonality was computed as 1 minus normalized Shannon entropy, and a Gini coefficient was also calculated for each TRB dataset. To infer phenotypes in unsorted samples, TRB sequences from sorted subsets of the recipient or donor were mapped onto the unsorted samples of the same recipient. The table was pulled from immuneACCESS by TCRdb, which kept in-frame rearrangements only. Such tables lose some clones; where checked, under half of the loss comes from unresolved V genes, and the rest has no known cause. V, J and clone size derive from that table, while D and trimming were established from the DNA sequence. This sample is represented by about 7,700 clones, with no singletons among them. The ten largest clonotypes hold approximately 20% of the sample.

Worth noting for this clone: This receptor's antigen is unknown. The sample holds no much larger clone one base away, and base qualities are not on file.

CDR1 and CDR2 are read off the germline V gene (reference sequence) as SEHNR and FQNEAQ. V is reduced by 4 bases and J by 2 bases, leaving a spacing of 17 bases between them. The CDR3 measures 16 amino acids from cysteine to phenylalanine. This entry keeps only the CDR3 DNA: 48 bases, framed from base 1. Per the publication, the treatment or condition label means: high-dose cyclophosphamide on days +3 and +4 as single-agent GVHD prophylaxis. Busulfan and fludarabine conditioning, a related or unrelated marrow graft, and cyclophosphamide on days +3 and +4 were given to PTCy patients. PTCy-treated patients came from a prospective multi-institutional clinical trial. Mononuclear cells from peripheral blood and bone marrow were separated by Ficoll-Hypaque density centrifugation and then cryopreserved.

This receptor was identified in a female patient aged 60 to 70 who received an allogeneic stem cell transplant from an unrelated donor, was CMV-positive, and had acute GVHD only. Donor T cells from the graft may be present among the T cells after a transplant. The sample in question was PBMCs, obtained about 14 weeks after allogeneic stem cell transplant with posttransplant cyclophosphamide. The rearranged chain carries TRBV7-9 and TRBJ2-5, with the D gene too uncertain to name. The encoded CDR3 is CASSSDSSPIQETQYF. The sequenced DNA is TGTGCCAGCAGCTCCGATAGCTCGCCAATACAAGAGACCCAGTACTTC.